This note documents a single T cell receptor beta chain sequence. This record comes from a study of blood T cell repertoires in COVID-19. Study summary: Acute-phase and convalescent COVID-19 samples originated in the United States, Italy and Spain. Sample material is recorded as cDNA or gDNA derived from T cells, B-cell-depleted T cells, or PBMCs.

Methods used by the authors: Reference gene primers were amplified, and this amplification served to estimate nucleated cell counts. The protocol was immunoSEQ multiplex PCR, while the TCRdb copy is restricted to in-frame clones and leaves out a portion. V and J calls and clone size are those listed in that table; D and trimming were worked out from the DNA. Here the sample spans roughly 250,000 clones, around 79% being singletons. After removal of 5 bases from V and 2 bases from J, the junction contained 8 bases not matched to a gene. In germline, CDR1 is ENHRY, CDR2 SYGVKD. CDR3 length: 16 residues.

The TCR originated in a woman older than 75 with acute or convalescent COVID-19. Sequenced material: peripheral blood. J is TRBJ1-1 and V is TRBV10-3, with TRBD1 matching over 10 bases. The CDR3 spells CAISSTGGSGNTEAFF. Here the CDR3 DNA reads TGTGCCATCAGTTCGACAGGGGGCTCGGGTAACACTGAAGCTTTCTTT.